The present TCR beta chain was sequenced within a study of CD8+CD57+ T cells in acquired aplastic anemia. This clonotype has only a few counts. The germline V gene encodes CDR1 MNHEY and CDR2 SVGEGT. The ends were cut back, 0 bases at V and 3 bases at J, with 13 bases in the middle. The CDR3 contains 16 residues. Template material for TCR beta VDJ and CDR3 profiling consisted of genomic DNA. One entry per CDR3 protein results from TCRdb running MiXCR on the reads. The data show some 170,000 distinct CDR3 sequences, 35% to 55% seen once. V gene TRBV6-2 or TRBV6-3 combines with J gene TRBJ2-3, with a weak D call TRBD2 (6 bases). This receptor was obtained from a human donor in good health. Material for sequencing was sorted CD4+, CD8+, or CD8+CD57+ T cells (not recorded which) from PBMCs. For the CDR3, the DNA is TGTGCCAGCAGTTACTCCCTATGGGGGGTTACAGATACGCAGTATTTT. Its protein product is CASSYSLWGVTDTQYF.